This T cell receptor (beta chain) is drawn from a study of CD8+CD57+ T cells in acquired aplastic anemia. Patients chosen for sequencing had CD8+CD57+ cells that had expanded, as shown by flow cytometry. Genomic DNA templated the TCR beta VDJ and CDR3 profiling. One entry per CDR3 protein results from TCRdb running MiXCR on the reads. Among approximately 260,000 distinct CDR3 sequences listed, 70% to 85% were seen once. Regarding this clonotype: A junction end diverges from the germline sequence, so it may reflect a read error.

Per the germline V gene, CDR1 is SGHNT and CDR2 is YYREEE (reference sequence). CDR3 length: 16 residues. This receptor was obtained from a human donor with aplastic anemia. The chain links TRBV5-4 to TRBJ2-2; 9 nucleotides match TRBD2. Sequenced input: sorted CD4+, CD8+, or CD8+CD57+ T cells (not recorded which) from PBMCs. The CDR3 protein is CASSFTSGRNTGEMFF. The CDR3 coding sequence is TGTGCCAGCAGCTTTACTAGCGGGCGGAACACCGGGGAGATGTTTTTT.